This T cell receptor beta chain was sequenced during a study of chemoradiotherapy in HPV16-positive cancers. CDR1 MNHNY and CDR2 SVGAGI come from the germline V gene (reference sequence). With 5 bases clipped from V and 0 bases from J, the junction kept 7 bases outside the gene matches. CDR3 length: 16 amino acids. Repeated repertoire sampling spanned the course of chemoradiotherapy. Libraries were prepared by immunoSEQ multiplex PCR; TCRdb keeps only in-frame clonotypes and omits some of them. This sample has some 10,000 clones, with approximately 91% found just once. This clone showed up just once. This sequence joins TRBV6-6 and TRBJ2-4; 7 nucleotides match TRBD1. Material: blood, obtained from a patient who underwent chemoradiotherapy. The TCR comes from a human donor with HPV-associated anogenital cancer. The CDR3 DNA sequence: TGTGCCAGCAGTACCGGACAGGTACTAGCCAAAAACATTCAGTACTTC. This sequence encodes CASSTGQVLAKNIQYF.